The 8 T cell receptor beta chains in this list originate from one sample, sequenced in a study of blood T cell repertoires in COVID-19. Generated by immunoSEQ multiplex PCR, the TCRdb table keeps only in-frame clones and is missing some. The sample includes about 120,000 clones, roughly four fifths seen only once; the top ten take more than 9%. Sequencing was carried out using peripheral blood. The receptors were gathered from a human donor in a cohort sampled during active COVID-19.

The chain recombines TRBV30 with TRBJ1-5; D unclear. The CDR3 loop spans 12 amino acids. The V gene's germline CDR1 is GTSNPN and CDR2 SVGIG (reference sequence). V was shortened by 0 bases and J by 9 bases, with 9 bases between the two germline ends. The CDR3 nucleotides are TGTGCCTGGAGTGTGACCGGAGGGCCCCAGCATTTT. This sequence encodes CAWSVTGGPQHF. Full variable domain (outside the CDR3, taken from reference TRBV30 and TRBJ1-5): SQTIHQWPATLVQPVGSPLSLECTVEGTSNPNLYWYRQAAGRGLQLLFYSVGIGQISSEVPQNLSASRPQDRQFILSSKKLLLSDSGFYLCAWSVTGGPQHFGDGTRLSIL.

The chain recombines TRBV5-1 with TRBJ1-3; D ambiguous. Per germline, CDR1 SGHRS and CDR2 YFSETQ. The CDR3 is 13 amino acids. V lost 4 bases and J 4 bases, leaving 9 bases between the germline ends. CDR3 bases: TGCGCCAGCAGCCCCCCTCAGGGAAACACCATATATTTT. Its translation is CASSPPQGNTIYF.

This chain joins TRBV7-2 and TRBJ2-2; the D gene is possibly TRBD1 (6 bases). Germline V CDR1 and CDR2: SGHTA, FQGNSA. The V and J ends lost 5 bases and 3 bases respectively, with 10 bases between them. This CDR3 has 14 residues. This CDR3 reads CASSPRQDTGELFF. CDR3 coding DNA: TGTGCCAGCAGCCCACGACAGGACACCGGGGAGCTGTTTTTT.

V is TRBV19 and J is TRBJ1-2; D is unclear. The V end was cut by 8 bases, the J end by 2 bases, with 12 bases between. Germline V CDR1 and CDR2: LNHDA, SQIVND (reference sequence). This CDR3 contains 13 residues. In DNA form, the CDR3 reads TGTGCCAGTTCAAGAGAAATGAACTATGGCTACACCTTC. Translation: CASSREMNYGYTF.

This rearrangement joins TRBV19 to TRBJ1-2; D remains unclear. From germline, CDR1 is LNHDA and CDR2 SQIVND (reference sequence). The CDR3 loop spans 14 amino acids. Deletions cut 3 bases from V and 2 bases from J, with 10 bases between. CDR3 in amino acids: CASSIRGKNYGYTF. The CDR3 DNA follows: TGTGCCAGTAGTATTAGAGGCAAGAACTATGGCTACACCTTC.

The rearrangement joins TRBV27 to TRBJ1-3; 8 bases align to TRBD1. With 6 bases clipped from V and 0 bases from J, the junction kept 4 bases outside the gene matches. CDR3 size: 15 residues. Germline V gives CDR1 MNHEY, CDR2 SMNVEV (reference sequence). CDR3 in amino acids: CASSLDRGSGNTIYF. The CDR3 DNA reads as TGTGCCAGCAGCCTAGACAGGGGCTCTGGAAACACCATATATTTT.

The chain combines TRBV2 with TRBJ2-7, with 7 bases fitting TRBD1. This CDR3 comprises 14 residues. Germline V gene lookup returns CDR1 SNHLY and CDR2 FYNNEI. V lost 7 bases and J lost 1; bases outside the gene matches: 7. In DNA form, the CDR3 reads TGTGCCAGCAACCTGGGACAGTTTTCCTACGAGCAGTACTTC. Translating it yields CASNLGQFSYEQYF.

This chain links TRBV2 with TRBJ2-5; the match to TRBD1 covers 7 bases. This CDR3 spans 13 amino acids. CDR1 and CDR2 from the germline V gene are SNHLY and FYNNEI. The junction had 4 bases not matched to a gene; V was cut back by 5 bases and J by 4 bases. In DNA form, the CDR3 reads TGTGCCAGCAGTAGGGACAGAGGAGAGACCCAGTACTTC. It specifies CASSRDRGETQYF. Full variable domain (missing parts from reference TRBV2 and TRBJ2-5): EPEVTQTPSHQVTQMGQEVILRCVPISNHLYFYWYRQILGQKVEFLVSFYNNEISEKSEIFDDQFSVERPDGSNFTLKIRSTKLEDSAMYFCASSRDRGETQYFGPGTRLLVL.